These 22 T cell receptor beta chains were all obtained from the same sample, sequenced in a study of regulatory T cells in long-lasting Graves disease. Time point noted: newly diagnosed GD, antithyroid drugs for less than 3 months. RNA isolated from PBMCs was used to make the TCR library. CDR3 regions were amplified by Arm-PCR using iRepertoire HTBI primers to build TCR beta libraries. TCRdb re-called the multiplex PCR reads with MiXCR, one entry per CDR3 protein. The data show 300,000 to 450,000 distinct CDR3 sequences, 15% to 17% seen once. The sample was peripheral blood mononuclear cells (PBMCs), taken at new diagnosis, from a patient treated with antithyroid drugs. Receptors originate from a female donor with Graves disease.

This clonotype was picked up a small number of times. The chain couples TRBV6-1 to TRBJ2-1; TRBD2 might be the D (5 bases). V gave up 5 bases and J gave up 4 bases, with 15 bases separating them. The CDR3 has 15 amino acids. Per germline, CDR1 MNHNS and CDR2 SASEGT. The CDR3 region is CASSNALGSYNEQFF. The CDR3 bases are TGTGCCAGCAGTAACGCACTAGGATCATACAATGAGCAGTTCTTC.

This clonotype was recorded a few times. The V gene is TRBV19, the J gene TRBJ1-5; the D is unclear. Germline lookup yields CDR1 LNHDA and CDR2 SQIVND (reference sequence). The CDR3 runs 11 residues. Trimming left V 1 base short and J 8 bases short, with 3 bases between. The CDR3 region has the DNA TGTGCCAGTAGTATAGGGGAGCCCCAGCATTTT. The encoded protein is CASSIGEPQHF.

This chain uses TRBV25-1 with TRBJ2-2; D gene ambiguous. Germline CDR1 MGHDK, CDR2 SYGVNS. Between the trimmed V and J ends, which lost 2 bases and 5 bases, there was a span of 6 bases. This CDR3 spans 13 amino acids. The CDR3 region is CASSELSTGELFF. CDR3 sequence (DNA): TGTGCCAGCAGTGAACTGTCGACCGGGGAGCTGTTTTTT.

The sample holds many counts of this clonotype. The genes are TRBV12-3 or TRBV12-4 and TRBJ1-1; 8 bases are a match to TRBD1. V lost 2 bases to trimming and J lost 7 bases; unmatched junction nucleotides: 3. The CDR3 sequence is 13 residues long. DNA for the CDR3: TGTGCCAGCAGTTTACAGGGGGCGGTTGAAGCTTTCTTT. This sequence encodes CASSLQGAVEAFF.

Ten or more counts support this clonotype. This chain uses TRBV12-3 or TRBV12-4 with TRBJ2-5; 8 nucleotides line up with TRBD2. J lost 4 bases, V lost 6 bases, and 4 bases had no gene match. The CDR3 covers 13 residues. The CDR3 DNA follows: TGTGCCAGCAGGTCCGGGGGGGGAGAGACCCAGTACTTC. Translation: CASRSGGGETQYF.

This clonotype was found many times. The DNA for the CDR3 is TGCAGCGAAACAGGGGCACGGAATGAGCAGTTCTTC. Amino acid sequence: CSETGARNEQFF. This chain joins TRBV29-1 and TRBJ2-1; the match to TRBD1 covers 7 bases. Trimming cost V 7 bases and J 7 bases; bases outside gene matches: 7. The germline V gene encodes CDR1 SQVTM and CDR2 ANQGSEA. The CDR3 extends over 12 amino acids.

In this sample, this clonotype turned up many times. The CDR3 reads CASSLTGTGTEAFF. The CDR3 nucleotides are TGTGCCAGCAGTTTAACCGGGACAGGGACTGAAGCTTTCTTT. The genes are TRBV28 and TRBJ1-1, with 9 bases that match TRBD1. Germline CDR1 MDHEN, CDR2 SYDVKM. There are 14 residues in the CDR3. Trimming removed 2 bases from V and 5 bases from J; junction bases left unmatched: 3. Based on the CDR3 plus reference TRBV28 and TRBJ1-1, the full variable domain is DVKVTQSSRYLVKRTGEKVFLECVQDMDHENMFWYRQDPGLGLRLIYFSYDVKMKEKGDIPEGYSVSREKKERFSLILESASTNQTSMYLCASSLTGTGTEAFFGQGTRLTVV.

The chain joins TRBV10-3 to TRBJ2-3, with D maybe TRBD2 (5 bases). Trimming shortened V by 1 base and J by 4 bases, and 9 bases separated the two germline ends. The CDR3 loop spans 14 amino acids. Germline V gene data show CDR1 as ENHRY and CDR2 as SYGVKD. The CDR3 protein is CAISELRVADTQYF. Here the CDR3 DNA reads TGTGCCATCAGTGAGTTGAGGGTGGCAGATACGCAGTATTTT.

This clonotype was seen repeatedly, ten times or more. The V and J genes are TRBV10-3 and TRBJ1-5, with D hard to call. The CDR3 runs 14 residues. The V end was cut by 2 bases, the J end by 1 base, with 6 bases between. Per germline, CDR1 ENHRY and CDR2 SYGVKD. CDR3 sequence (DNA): TGTGCCATCAGTGAGAAGGACAGCAATCAGCCCCAGCATTTT. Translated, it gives CAISEKDSNQPQHF.

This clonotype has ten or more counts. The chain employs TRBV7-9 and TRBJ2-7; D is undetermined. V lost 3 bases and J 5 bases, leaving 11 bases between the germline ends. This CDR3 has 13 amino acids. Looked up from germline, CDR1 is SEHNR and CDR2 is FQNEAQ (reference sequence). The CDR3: CASSFNPRNEQYF. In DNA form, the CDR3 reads TGTGCCAGCAGCTTTAACCCCAGGAACGAGCAGTACTTC.

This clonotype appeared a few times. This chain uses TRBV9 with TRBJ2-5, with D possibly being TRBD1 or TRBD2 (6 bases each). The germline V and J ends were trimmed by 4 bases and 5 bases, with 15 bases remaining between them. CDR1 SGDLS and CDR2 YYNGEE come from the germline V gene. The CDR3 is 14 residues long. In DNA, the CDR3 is TGTGCCAGCAGCCCCGAGGGGGGTCTGGAGACCCAGTACTTC. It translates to CASSPEGGLETQYF.

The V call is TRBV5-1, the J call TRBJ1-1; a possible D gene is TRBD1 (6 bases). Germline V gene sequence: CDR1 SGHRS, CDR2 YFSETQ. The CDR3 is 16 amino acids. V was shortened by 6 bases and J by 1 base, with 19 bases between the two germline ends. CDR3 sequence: CASTPGGGRGNTEAFF. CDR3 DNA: TGCGCCAGCACGCCGGGGGGCGGGAGAGGGAACACTGAAGCTTTCTTT.

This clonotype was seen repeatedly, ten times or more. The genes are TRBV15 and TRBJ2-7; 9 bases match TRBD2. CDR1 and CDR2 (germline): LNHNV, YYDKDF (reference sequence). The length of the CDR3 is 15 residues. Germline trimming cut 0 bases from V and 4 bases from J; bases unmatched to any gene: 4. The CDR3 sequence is CATSRDSGLAYEQYF. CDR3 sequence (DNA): TGTGCCACCAGCAGAGATTCAGGACTAGCGTACGAGCAGTACTTC.

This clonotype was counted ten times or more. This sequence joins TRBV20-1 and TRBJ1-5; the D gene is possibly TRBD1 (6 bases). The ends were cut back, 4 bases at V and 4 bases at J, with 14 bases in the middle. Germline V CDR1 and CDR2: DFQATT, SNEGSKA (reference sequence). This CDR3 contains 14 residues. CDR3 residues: CSAIHSGTNQPQHF. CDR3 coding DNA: TGCAGTGCTATCCACAGTGGGACAAATCAGCCCCAGCATTTT.

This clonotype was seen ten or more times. CDR3 protein: CASSLPETGAFF. CDR3 DNA sequence: TGTGCCAGCAGTTTACCCGAGACCGGTGCTTTCTTT. This rearrangement joins TRBV12-3 or TRBV12-4 to TRBJ1-1; D is undetermined. V was shortened by 2 bases and J by 11 bases, with 12 bases between the two germline ends. The CDR3 has 12 amino acids.

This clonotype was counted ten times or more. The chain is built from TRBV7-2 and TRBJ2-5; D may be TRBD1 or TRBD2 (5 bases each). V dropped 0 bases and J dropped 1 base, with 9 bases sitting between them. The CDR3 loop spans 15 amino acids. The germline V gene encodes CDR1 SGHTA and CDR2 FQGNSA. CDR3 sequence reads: CASSLARDRQETQYF. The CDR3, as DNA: TGTGCCAGCAGCTTAGCTAGGGACCGCCAAGAGACCCAGTACTTC.

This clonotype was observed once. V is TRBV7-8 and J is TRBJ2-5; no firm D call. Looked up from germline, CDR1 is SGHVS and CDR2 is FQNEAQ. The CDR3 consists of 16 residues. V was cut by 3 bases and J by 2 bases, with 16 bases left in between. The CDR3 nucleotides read TGTGCCAGCAGCTTCACGGAAGTATCGTCTCAAGAGACCCAGTACTTC. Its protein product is CASSFTEVSSQETQYF.

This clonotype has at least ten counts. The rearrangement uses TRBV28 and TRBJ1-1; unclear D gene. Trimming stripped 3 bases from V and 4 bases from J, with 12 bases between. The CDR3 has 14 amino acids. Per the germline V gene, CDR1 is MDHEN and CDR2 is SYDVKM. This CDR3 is CASSFRPVGTEAFF. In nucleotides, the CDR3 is TGTGCCAGCAGTTTCCGTCCAGTGGGCACTGAAGCTTTCTTT.

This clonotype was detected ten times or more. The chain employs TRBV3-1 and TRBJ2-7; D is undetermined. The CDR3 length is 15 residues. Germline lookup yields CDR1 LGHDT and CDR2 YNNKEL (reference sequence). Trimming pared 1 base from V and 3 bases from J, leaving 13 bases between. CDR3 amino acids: CASSQVAGASYEQYF. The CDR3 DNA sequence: TGTGCCAGCAGCCAAGTAGCCGGAGCGAGCTACGAGCAGTACTTC.

DNA for the CDR3: TGTGCCTGCTCTGGGGACGGGACAGGGGTAGGGGAGCAGTACTTC. It encodes CACSGDGTGVGEQYF. The chain couples TRBV7-2 to TRBJ2-7; 10 bases are shared with TRBD1. Germline values: CDR1 SGHTA, CDR2 FQGNSA. Trimming at V came to 11 bases and at J to 7 bases, leaving 17 bases not matched to a gene. The CDR3 has 15 amino acids.

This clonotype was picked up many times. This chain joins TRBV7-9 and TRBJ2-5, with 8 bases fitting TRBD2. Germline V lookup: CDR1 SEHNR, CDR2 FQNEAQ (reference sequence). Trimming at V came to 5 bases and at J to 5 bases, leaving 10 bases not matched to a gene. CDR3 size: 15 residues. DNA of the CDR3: TGTGCCAGCAGCCGATCGGGGGGGGCCGGTGAGACCCAGTACTTC. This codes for CASSRSGGAGETQYF. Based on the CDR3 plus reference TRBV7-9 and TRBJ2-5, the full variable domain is DTGVSQNPRHKITKRGQNVTFRCDPISEHNRLYWYRQTLGQGPEFLTYFQNEAQLEKSRLLSDRFSAERPKGSFSTLEIQRTEQGDSAMYLCASSRSGGAGETQYFGPGTRLLVL.

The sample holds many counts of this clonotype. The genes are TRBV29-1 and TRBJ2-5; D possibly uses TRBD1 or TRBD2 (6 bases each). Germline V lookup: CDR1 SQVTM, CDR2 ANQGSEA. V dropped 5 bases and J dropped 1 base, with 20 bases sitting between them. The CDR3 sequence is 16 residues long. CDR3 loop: CSVYSGGRVGQETQYF. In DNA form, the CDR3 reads TGCAGCGTTTATTCCGGGGGCAGGGTGGGCCAAGAGACCCAGTACTTC.